This TCR beta chain stems from a study of control samples from healthy donors and cancer patients. Sequencing used immunoSEQ multiplex PCR; TCRdb keeps in-frame clones, though not all of them. Among around 100,000 clones, 88% were seen once, and the ten largest hold approximately 14%. J lost 7 bases, V lost 4 bases, and 13 bases had no gene match. Germline V gives CDR1 SNHLY, CDR2 FYNNEI. This CDR3 is built from 16 residues. The sample comprised blood. The chain links TRBV2 to TRBJ2-1; TRBD1 aligns across 7 bases. The TCR sequence derives from a woman in her 70s in good health. The CDR3 reads CASSGYRGSGRNEQFF. The CDR3 bases are TGTGCCAGCAGTGGCTACAGGGGAAGCGGTAGGAATGAGCAGTTCTTC.